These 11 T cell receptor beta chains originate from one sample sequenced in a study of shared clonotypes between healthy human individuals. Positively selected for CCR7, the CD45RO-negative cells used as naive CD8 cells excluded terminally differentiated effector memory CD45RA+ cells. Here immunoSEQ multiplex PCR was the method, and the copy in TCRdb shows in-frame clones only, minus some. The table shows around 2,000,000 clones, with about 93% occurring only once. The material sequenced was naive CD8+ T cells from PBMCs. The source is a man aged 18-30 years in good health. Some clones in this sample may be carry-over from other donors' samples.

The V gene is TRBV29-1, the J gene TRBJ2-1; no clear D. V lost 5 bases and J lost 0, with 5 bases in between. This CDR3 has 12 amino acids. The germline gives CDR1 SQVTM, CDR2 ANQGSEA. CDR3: CSVRISYNEQFF. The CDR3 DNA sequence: TGCAGCGTTCGAATCTCCTACAATGAGCAGTTCTTC.

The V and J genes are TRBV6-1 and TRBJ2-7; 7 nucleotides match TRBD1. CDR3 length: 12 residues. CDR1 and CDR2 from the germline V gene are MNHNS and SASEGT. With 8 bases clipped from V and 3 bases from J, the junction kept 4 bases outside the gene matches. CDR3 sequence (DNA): TGTGCCAGCGGCTGGGACAGCTACGAGCAGTACTTC. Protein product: CASGWDSYEQYF.

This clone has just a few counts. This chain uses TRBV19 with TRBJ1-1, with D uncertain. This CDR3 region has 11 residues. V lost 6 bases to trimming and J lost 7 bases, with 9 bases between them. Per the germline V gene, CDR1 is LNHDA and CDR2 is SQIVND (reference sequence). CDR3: CASSLAIEAFF. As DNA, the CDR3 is TGTGCCAGTAGCCTGGCAATTGAAGCTTTCTTT. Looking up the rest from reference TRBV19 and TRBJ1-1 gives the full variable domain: DGGITQSPKYLFRKEGQNVTLSCEQNLNHDAMYWYRQDPGQGLRLIYYSQIVNDFQKGDIAEGYSVSREKKESFPLTVTSAQKNPTAFYLCASSLAIEAFFGQGTRLTVV.

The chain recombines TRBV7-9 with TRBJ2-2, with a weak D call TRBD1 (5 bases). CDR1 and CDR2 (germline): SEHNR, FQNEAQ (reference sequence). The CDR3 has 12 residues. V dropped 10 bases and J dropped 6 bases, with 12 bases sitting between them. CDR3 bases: TGTGCCACAGTAGGGGTTCCCGGGGAGCTGTTTTTT. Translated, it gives CATVGVPGELFF. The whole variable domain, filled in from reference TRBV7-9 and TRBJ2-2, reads DTGVSQNPRHKITKRGQNVTFRCDPISEHNRLYWYRQTLGQGPEFLTYFQNEAQLEKSRLLSDRFSAERPKGSFSTLEIQRTEQGDSAMYLCATVGVPGELFFGEGSRLTVL.

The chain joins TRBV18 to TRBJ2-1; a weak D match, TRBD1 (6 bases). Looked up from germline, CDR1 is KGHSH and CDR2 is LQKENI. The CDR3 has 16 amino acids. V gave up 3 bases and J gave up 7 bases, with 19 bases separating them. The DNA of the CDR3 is TGTGCCAGCTCACCTAACCCAGGGGCCGGTGGGAATGAGCAGTTCTTC. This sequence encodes CASSPNPGAGGNEQFF.

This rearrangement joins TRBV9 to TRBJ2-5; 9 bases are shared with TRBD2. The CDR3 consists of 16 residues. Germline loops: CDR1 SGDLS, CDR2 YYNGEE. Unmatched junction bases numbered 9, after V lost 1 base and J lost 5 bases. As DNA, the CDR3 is TGTGCCAGCAGCGTAACGGCGGGAGGGATGGGGGAGACCCAGTACTTC. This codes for CASSVTAGGMGETQYF. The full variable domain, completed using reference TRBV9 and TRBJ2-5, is DSGVTQTPKHLITATGQRVTLRCSPRSGDLSVYWYQQSLDQGLQFLIQYYNGEERAKGNILERFSAQQFPDLHSELNLSSLELGDSALYFCASSVTAGGMGETQYFGPGTRLLVL.

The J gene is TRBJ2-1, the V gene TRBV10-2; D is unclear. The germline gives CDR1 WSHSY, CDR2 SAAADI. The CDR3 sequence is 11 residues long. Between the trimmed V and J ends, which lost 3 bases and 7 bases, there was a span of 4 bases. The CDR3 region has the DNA TGCGCCAGCAGTGATAGGAATGAGCAGTTCTTC. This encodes CASSDRNEQFF.

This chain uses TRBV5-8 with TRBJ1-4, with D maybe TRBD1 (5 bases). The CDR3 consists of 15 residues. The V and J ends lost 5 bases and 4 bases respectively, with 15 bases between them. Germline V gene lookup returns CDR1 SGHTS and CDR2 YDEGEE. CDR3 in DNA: TGTGCCAGCAGACCGAGGAGGGGTGGTAATGAAAAACTGTTTTTT. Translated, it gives CASRPRRGGNEKLFF.

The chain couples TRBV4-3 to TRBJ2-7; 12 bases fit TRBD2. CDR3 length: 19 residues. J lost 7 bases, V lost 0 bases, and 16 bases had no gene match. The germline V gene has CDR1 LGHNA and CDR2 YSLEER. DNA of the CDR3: TGCGCCAGCAGCCAAGATCTGGCTAGCGGGAGGGGTTATCTACGGGAGCAGTACTTC. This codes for CASSQDLASGRGYLREQYF.

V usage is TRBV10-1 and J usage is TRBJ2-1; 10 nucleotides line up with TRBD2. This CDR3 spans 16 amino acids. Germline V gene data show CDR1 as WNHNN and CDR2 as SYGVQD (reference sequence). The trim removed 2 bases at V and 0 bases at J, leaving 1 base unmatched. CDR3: CASSESGRGSYNEQFF. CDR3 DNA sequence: TGCGCCAGCAGTGAGAGCGGGAGGGGCTCCTACAATGAGCAGTTCTTC.

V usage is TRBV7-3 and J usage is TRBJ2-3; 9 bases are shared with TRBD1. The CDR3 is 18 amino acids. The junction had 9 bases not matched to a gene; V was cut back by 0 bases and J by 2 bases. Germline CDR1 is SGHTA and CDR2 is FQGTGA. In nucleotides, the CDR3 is TGTGCCAGCAGCTTAACCCCGGTGGACAGGGGATCCACAGATACGCAGTATTTT. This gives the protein CASSLTPVDRGSTDTQYF.